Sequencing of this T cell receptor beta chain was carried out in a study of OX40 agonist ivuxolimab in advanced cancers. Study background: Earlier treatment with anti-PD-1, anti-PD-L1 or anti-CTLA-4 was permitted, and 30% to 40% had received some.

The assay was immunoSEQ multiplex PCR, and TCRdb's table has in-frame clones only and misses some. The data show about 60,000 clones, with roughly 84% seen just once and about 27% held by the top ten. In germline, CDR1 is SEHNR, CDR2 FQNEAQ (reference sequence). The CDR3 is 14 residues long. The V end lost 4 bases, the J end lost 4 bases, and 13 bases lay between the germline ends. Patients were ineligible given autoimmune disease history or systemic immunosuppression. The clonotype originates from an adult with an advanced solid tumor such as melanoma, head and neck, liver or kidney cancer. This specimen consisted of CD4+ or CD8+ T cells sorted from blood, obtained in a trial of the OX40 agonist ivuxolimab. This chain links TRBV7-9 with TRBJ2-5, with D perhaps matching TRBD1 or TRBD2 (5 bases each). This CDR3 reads CASSSWDVGETQYF. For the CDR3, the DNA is TGTGCCAGCAGCTCCTGGGACGTAGGAGAGACCCAGTACTTC. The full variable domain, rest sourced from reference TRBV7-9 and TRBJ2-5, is DTGVSQNPRHKITKRGQNVTFRCDPISEHNRLYWYRQTLGQGPEFLTYFQNEAQLEKSRLLSDRFSAERPKGSFSTLEIQRTEQGDSAMYLCASSSWDVGETQYFGPGTRLLVL.